The 9 T cell receptor beta chains reported below all come from one sample, sequenced in a study of identical twins. TCRdb ran MiXCR on the 5' RACE reads and lists one entry per CDR3 protein. This sample has roughly 500,000 distinct CDR3 sequences, with roughly a fifth found just once. These data were also filed under a second study, of T cells expressing NK-cell markers.

Sequencing was carried out using CD4+ T cells sorted from blood. These TCRs come from a woman aged 18 to 35 in good health.

The chain recombines TRBV5-1 with TRBJ2-1; 13 bases are shared with TRBD2. The ends lost 1 base at V and 9 bases at J; junction bases unmatched: 7. The CDR3 has 16 residues. Per the germline V gene, CDR1 is SGHRS and CDR2 is YFSETQ. In nucleotides, the CDR3 is TGCGCCAGCAGCTTGCAACTAGCGGGGGGGCTCAGTGAGCAGTTCTTC. Translation: CASSLQLAGGLSEQFF.

V and J are TRBV20-1 and TRBJ2-4, with D possibly being TRBD1 or TRBD2 (6 bases each). This CDR3 is 15 amino acids long. Germline CDR1 and CDR2: DFQATT and SNEGSKA (reference sequence). V lost 6 bases and J 8 bases, leaving 23 bases between the germline ends. For the CDR3, the DNA is TGCAGTGCCAGCCTGGGGGGCGGATCGGTGGACATTCAGTACTTC. This gives the protein CSASLGGGSVDIQYF.

This clonotype was detected many times. The chain links TRBV20-1 to TRBJ2-5, with D perhaps matching TRBD2 (6 bases). The CDR3 loop spans 13 amino acids. Trimming removed 6 bases from V and 5 bases from J, with 16 bases in between. The germline CDR1 and CDR2 sequences are DFQATT and SNEGSKA (reference sequence). The chain's CDR3 is CSAGWRERETQYF. CDR3 DNA: TGCAGTGCCGGCTGGCGGGAACGGGAGACCCAGTACTTC.

The rearrangement joins TRBV20-1 to TRBJ2-1; no firm D call. Germline V gene sequence: CDR1 DFQATT, CDR2 SNEGSKA (reference sequence). V was trimmed by 4 bases and J by 8 bases, leaving 12 bases between them. The CDR3 is 12 amino acids. This chain's CDR3 is CSANTDSHEQFF. The CDR3 DNA reads TGCAGTGCTAATACAGACTCCCATGAGCAGTTCTTC.

V gene TRBV6-5 combines with J gene TRBJ2-7; the D call may be TRBD1 or TRBD2 (5 bases each). Trimming pared 3 bases from V and 5 bases from J, leaving 14 bases between. The CDR3 has 14 amino acids. CDR1 is MNHEY, CDR2 SVGAGI, per germline. CDR3 loop: CASSYGGEGHEQYF. The CDR3 coding sequence is TGTGCCAGCAGTTATGGGGGAGAGGGGCACGAGCAGTACTTC.

The V and J genes are TRBV18 and TRBJ1-6, with a possible D match to TRBD1 (6 bases). CDR1 is KGHSH, CDR2 LQKENI, per germline. The CDR3 has 15 residues. V was pared by 1 base and J by 6 bases, with 10 bases between. The CDR3 nucleotides read TGTGCCAGCTCACCACGGGGGGACATTAATTCACCCCTCCACTTT. It translates to CASSPRGDINSPLHF.

This clonotype was counted many times. The gene calls are TRBV7-2 and TRBJ1-1; D not certain. The CDR3 has 14 residues. CDR1 SGHTA and CDR2 FQGNSA come from the germline V gene. V lost 2 bases to trimming and J lost 0 bases, with 7 bases between them. In nucleotides, the CDR3 is TGTGCCAGCAGCTTACACGGGATGAACACTGAAGCTTTCTTT. It yields the protein CASSLHGMNTEAFF.

The rearrangement links TRBV29-1 to TRBJ2-7; D perhaps matches TRBD2 (6 bases). V gave up 5 bases and J gave up 7 bases, with 15 bases separating them. This CDR3 spans 12 amino acids. Germline CDR1 SQVTM, CDR2 ANQGSEA. CDR3 amino acids: CSVKVGDSEQYF. The CDR3 DNA follows: TGCAGCGTTAAGGTCGGGGACTCGGAGCAGTACTTC.

This clonotype was counted at least ten times. The V and J genes are TRBV12-3 or TRBV12-4 and TRBJ1-1, with D unclear. V was cut by 6 bases and J by 6 bases, with 11 bases left in between. This CDR3 contains 12 residues. This CDR3 is CASSSTTPEAFF. The CDR3 DNA follows: TGTGCCAGCAGCTCCACGACCCCTGAAGCTTTCTTT.